This TCR beta chain was observed in a study of blood T cell repertoires in COVID-19. Study background: The study drew acute and convalescent COVID-19 samples from the United States, Italy and Spain. PBMCs, B-cell-depleted T cells, or T cells were the source of the cDNA or gDNA that made up the material.

Per the study methods: Reference gene primer amplification in the assay estimated nucleated cell counts. The method was immunoSEQ multiplex PCR; TCRdb's version includes in-frame clones alone and lacks a portion of them. V, J and clone size derive from that table, while D and trimming were established from the DNA sequence. The sample consists of some 210,000 clones, around four fifths of them appearing once. This CDR3 has 18 residues. With 0 bases removed from V and 5 bases from J, the gap between germline ends came to 19 bases. The clonotype comes from a woman in her 70s with active or convalescent COVID-19. The chain is built from TRBV6-7 and TRBJ1-4; no firm D call. TRBV6-7 is given ORF status, its function remaining uncertain. The sequencing input was peripheral blood. CDR3 coding DNA: TGTGCCAGCAGTTACTCGAAGTTTACATGGACTCAAAATGAAAAACTGTTTTTT. Amino acid sequence: CASSYSKFTWTQNEKLFF.